This TCR beta chain originates from a study of human T cells and chemical hapten exposure. Points from the study as a whole: Those TCRs sitting above 1 in 1000 frequency stayed the same with DPC sensitization.

Many counts were recorded for this clonotype. Antigen unknown. Time point specified: pre-sensitization, week 0. Treatment denoted: therapeutic diphenylcyclopropenone sensitization with weekly scalp DPC. TCRdb re-called the RACE reads through MiXCR, storing one row per CDR3 protein. The sample has 60,000 to 75,000 distinct CDR3 sequences, roughly 6.7% seen once; the top ten hold around 1.6%. Germline CDR1 and CDR2: LNHDA and SQIVND (reference sequence). This CDR3 has 12 residues. V lost 5 bases and J lost 3, with 5 bases in between. The J gene is TRBJ1-5, the V gene TRBV19, with D unresolved. The receptor's source is a woman under 40 with alopecia areata. Some clones in this sample may be carry-over from other donors' samples. The sample was whole blood, taken in connection with sensitization to the hapten diphenylcyclopropenone (DPC). Written as DNA, the CDR3 is TGTGCCAGTAGTTCTTACAATCAGCCCCAGCATTTT. It encodes CASSSYNQPQHF.